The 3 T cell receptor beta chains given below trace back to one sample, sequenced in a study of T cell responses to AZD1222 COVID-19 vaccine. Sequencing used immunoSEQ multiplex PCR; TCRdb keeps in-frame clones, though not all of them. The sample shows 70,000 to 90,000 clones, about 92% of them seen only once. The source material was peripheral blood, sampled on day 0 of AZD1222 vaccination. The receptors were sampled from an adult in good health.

CDR3 DNA sequence: TGCAGTGCTAGTCCAGGGACCTTCTATGGCTACACCTTC. Encoded protein: CSASPGTFYGYTF. This rearrangement joins TRBV20-1 to TRBJ1-2; possible D gene TRBD1, 5 bases. The CDR3 spans 13 residues. Trimming took 3 bases from V and 4 from J, leaving 12 bases between them. The germline V gene has CDR1 DFQATT and CDR2 SNEGSKA (reference sequence).

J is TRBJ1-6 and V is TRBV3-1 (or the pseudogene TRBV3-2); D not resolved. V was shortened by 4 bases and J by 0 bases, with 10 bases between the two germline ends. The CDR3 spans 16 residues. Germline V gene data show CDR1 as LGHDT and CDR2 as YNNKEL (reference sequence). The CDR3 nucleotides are TGTGCCAGCAGCCCTGACGGAAGCTCCTATAATTCACCCCTCCACTTT. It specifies CASSPDGSSYNSPLHF.

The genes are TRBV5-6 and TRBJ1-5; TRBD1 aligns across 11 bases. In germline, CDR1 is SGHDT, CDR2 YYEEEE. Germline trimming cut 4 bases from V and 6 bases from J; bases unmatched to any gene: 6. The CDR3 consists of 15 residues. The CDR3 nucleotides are TGTGCCAGCAGCCCGGGACAGGGGGTGGGTCAGCCCCAGCATTTT. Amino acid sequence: CASSPGQGVGQPQHF.